The rows below give T cell receptor beta chains drawn from one sample of a study of T cell responses to AZD1222 COVID-19 vaccine. Produced via immunoSEQ multiplex PCR; TCRdb's table is partial and in-frame only. The table has 99,000 or so clones, about 89% seen once. The sequencing here drew on peripheral blood, taken on day 0 of AZD1222 vaccination. The receptors come from an adult in good health. Both conserved end residues are part of each CDR3. A D gene is named only where the DNA matches it firmly. The size field is filled for only some rows; it gives once, few, many or a size class.

V	D	J	size	DNA	CDR3
TRBV24-1	NA	TRBJ2-1	once	TGTGCCACCAGTGATTCCTGGGGGTCGGACAATGAGCAGTTCTTC	CATSDSWGSDNEQFF
TRBV6-1	NA	TRBJ1-6	NA	TGTGCCAGCAGTGAGTTTAGGCTTAATTCACCCCTCCACTTT	CASSEFRLNSPLHF
TRBV6-6	NA	TRBJ2-7	NA	TGTGCCAGCAGTTACCTAGGTTTCGCGTCCTACGAGCAGTACTTC	CASSYLGFASYEQYF
TRBV9	TRBD1	TRBJ2-2	NA	TGTGCCAGCAGCTTCCGACAGGGTCAAACCGGGGAGCTGTTTTTT	CASSFRQGQTGELFF
TRBV2	NA	TRBJ1-1	NA	TGTGCCAGCAGGACCTCCGGGAACACTGAAGCTTTCTTT	CASRTSGNTEAFF
TRBV11-2	NA	TRBJ2-4	NA	TGTGCCAGCAGCAGCCCAGTAAACATTCAGTACTTC	CASSSPVNIQYF
TRBV9	TRBD1	TRBJ2-7	once	TGTGCCAGCAGCGTAGATAAGACAGGGAGTAACTACGAGCAGTACTTC	CASSVDKTGSNYEQYF
TRBV29-1	NA	TRBJ1-1	NA	TGCAGCACCGGACAGTTAATCATGAACACTGAAGCTTTCTTT	CSTGQLIMNTEAFF
TRBV30	NA	TRBJ1-6	once	TGTGCCTGGGAGGGCTTCTCAACCTCCTATAATTCACCCCTCCACTTT	CAWEGFSTSYNSPLHF
TRBV9	NA	TRBJ2-7	NA	TGTGCCAGCAGCGCAAGTGGGGGAACCTACGAGCAGTACTTC	CASSASGGTYEQYF
TRBV7-9	NA	TRBJ1-5	NA	TGTGCCAGCAGCGCGGGAGATCAGCCCCAGCATTTT	CASSAGDQPQHF
TRBV7-8	NA	TRBJ1-1	NA	TGTGCCAGCAGCTTAGACAGGGAAATCGCTGAAGCTTTCTTT	CASSLDREIAEAFF
TRBV5-1	NA	TRBJ2-3	NA	TGCGCCAGCAGCTGGACTATAATAACGTCCACAGATACGCAGTATTTT	CASSWTIITSTDTQYF
TRBV2	TRBD1	TRBJ2-3	NA	TGTGCCAGCAGTGTAGTTTATCGCAGGGGGTACACAGATACGCAGTATTTT	CASSVVYRRGYTDTQYF
TRBV4-1	NA	TRBJ1-2	NA	TGCGCCAGCAGCCCTCTTGATTTACGGTGGGAGAATGGCTACACCTTC	CASSPLDLRWENGYTF
TRBV7-8	NA	TRBJ1-1	NA	TGTGCCAGCAGGATGGAGGGCACCCTCACTGAAGCTTTCTTT	CASRMEGTLTEAFF
TRBV13	TRBD1	TRBJ1-4	NA	TGTGCCAGCAGCTTATGGCAGGGGGACTCGGCAACTAATGAAAAACTGTTTTTT	CASSLWQGDSATNEKLFF
TRBV2	NA	TRBJ2-5	NA	TGTGCCAGCAGCAAGACACAGGTCAGGGAGACCCAGTACTTC	CASSKTQVRETQYF
TRBV7-8	TRBD1	TRBJ2-7	NA	TGTGCCAGCAGCGAAGGGACAGGGGGTGATCTATACGAGCAGTACTTC	CASSEGTGGDLYEQYF
TRBV9	TRBD2	TRBJ2-1	NA	TGTGCCAGCAGCCCTCGGACTAGCGGGGGGTCAAATGAGCAGTTCTTC	CASSPRTSGGSNEQFF
TRBV11-2	NA	TRBJ2-7	NA	TGTGCCAGCAGCTTAGATCGACAGGGAGGGAGCCAGTACTTC	CASSLDRQGGSQYF
TRBV7-9	NA	TRBJ1-1	NA	TGTGCCAGCAGCTTATCCGGTCTGGTTAAGGTGAGGTACACTGAAGCTTTCTTT	CASSLSGLVKVRYTEAFF
TRBV7-9	TRBD1	TRBJ1-2	NA	TGTGCCAGCACCGGGACAGGGAATGGCTACACCTTC	CASTGTGNGYTF
TRBV5-6	NA	TRBJ1-1	NA	TGTGCCAGCAGCTTGGGGGTAGGGAGGGGACGGACTGAAGCTTTCTTT	CASSLGVGRGRTEAFF
TRBV3-1/TRBV3-2	NA	TRBJ2-1	NA	TGTGCCAGCAGCCAGGTGGGGGGTGGCTTGAATGAGCAGTTCTTC	CASSQVGGGLNEQFF
TRBV21-1	NA	TRBJ1-5	NA	TGTGCCAGCAGCAACCCTCAGCCCCAGCATTTT	CASSNPQPQHF
TRBV12-3/TRBV12-4	TRBD1	TRBJ1-5	NA	TGTGCCAGCAGGACAGGGGATGTTCAGCCCCAGCATTTT	CASRTGDVQPQHF
TRBV29-1	NA	TRBJ1-1	NA	TGCAGCATTGTAGATCCAGGGGCCCTTGGAGACACTGAAGCTTTCTTT	CSIVDPGALGDTEAFF
TRBV12-3/TRBV12-4	TRBD1	TRBJ1-1	NA	TGTGCCAGCGGAATCGACAGGGGGCGATTTAGTTTCTTT	CASGIDRGRFSFF
TRBV7-9	NA	TRBJ2-3	NA	TGTGCCAGCAGCTTGGCAGCCTACGGGGATACGCAGTATTTT	CASSLAAYGDTQYF
TRBV27	NA	TRBJ1-2	NA	TGTGCCAGCAGTTTATATGCTGGCCATTATGGCTACACCTTC	CASSLYAGHYGYTF
TRBV3-1/TRBV3-2	NA	TRBJ1-5	once	TGTGCCAGCAGCCAAGATATTTGGGATCAGCCCCAGCATTTT	CASSQDIWDQPQHF
TRBV7-2	NA	TRBJ1-2	NA	TGTGCCAGCAGCTTAGCAGCGGGGATGAAGGGCTACACCTTC	CASSLAAGMKGYTF
TRBV29-1	NA	TRBJ2-4	NA	TGCAGCGTTGGCGTAGGGCTGAACATTCAGTACTTC	CSVGVGLNIQYF
TRBV4-2	NA	TRBJ1-4	NA	TGTGCCAGCAGCCCGGAGTGGGGGAATAATGAAAAACTGTTTTTT	CASSPEWGNNEKLFF
TRBV7-9	TRBD2	TRBJ2-3	few	TGTGCCAGCAGCTTCCCCGGGACTAGCGGTACGCAGTATTTT	CASSFPGTSGTQYF
TRBV7-3	TRBD2	TRBJ2-1	NA	TGTGCCAGCAGCTTAAACCATATGTTAGCGGGGGCCCCCACTAACAATGAGCAGTTCTTC	CASSLNHMLAGAPTNNEQFF
TRBV7-9	NA	TRBJ2-2	NA	TGTGCCAGCAGTCTCATGGGGAAGGACACCGGGGAGCTGTTTTTT	CASSLMGKDTGELFF
TRBV5-6	NA	TRBJ1-5	NA	TGTGCCAGCAGCAAGGGACTGAATAGCAATCAGCCCCAGCATTTT	CASSKGLNSNQPQHF